This T cell receptor (beta chain) was found in a study of shared clonotypes between healthy human individuals. Whole-study findings and limits: Unshared clonotypes carried lower generation probabilities than those common to all four donors. Naive CD4 clonotypes overlapped across a few donors at 4.5% to 5.5%.

At the deep level, the assay was run. When replicate PCRs were run on sorted subsets, they used 200 ng DNA, around 33,000 T cell genomes. TCRdb keeps only in-frame clones here, not all; method: immunoSEQ multiplex PCR. The table lists about 2 million clones, about 95% of them singletons, with 0.9% to 1.4% in the top ten. The CDR3 totals 17 residues. Germline V gives CDR1 SNHLY, CDR2 FYNNEI. Trimming removed 6 bases from V and 4 bases from J; junction bases left unmatched: 17. The naive CD8 subset, CD45RO-negative cells positively selected for CCR7, excluded terminally differentiated effector memory CD45RA+ cells. Concerning this clone itself: Its specificity is unknown.

The chain employs TRBV2 and TRBJ1-1; 7 bases line up with TRBD1. What was sequenced was naive CD8+ T cells sorted from blood. This receptor was obtained from a man younger than 35 in good health. CDR3 sequence: CASSPNNAGTAITEAFF. CDR3 DNA sequence: TGTGCCAGCAGCCCAAACAACGCCGGGACAGCGATCACTGAAGCTTTCTTT.